A selection of T cell receptor beta chains follows, all from one sample in a study of blood T cell repertoires in COVID-19. Clones were read by immunoSEQ multiplex PCR, and TCRdb kept only the in-frame ones, dropping some. The profile shows 100,000 to 140,000 clones, around 89% of them singletons. Source material: peripheral blood. These receptors originate from a man aged 35 to 55 with active or convalescent COVID-19. CDR3s include the opening cysteine and the closing phenylalanine or tryptophan. Fields, in order: D gene, V gene, clone size, J gene, CDR3 DNA, CDR3 protein. A D gene is named only where the DNA matches it firmly. Only part of the rows carry a size: once, few, many, or a class if the clone is expanded.

>NA|TRBV4-1|NA|TRBJ1-4
TGCGCCAGCAGCCAAGGCCTCGTCGAGTCGAATGAAAAACTGTTTTTT
CASSQGLVESNEKLFF
>TRBD1|TRBV4-3|NA|TRBJ1-2
TGCGCCAGCAGCCCCAGACAGGGGAGTACTAACTATGGCTACACCTTC
CASSPRQGSTNYGYTF
>NA|TRBV18|NA|TRBJ2-5
TGTGCCAGCTCACCACCGATTAGCCATGTGAAAGAGACCCAGTACTTC
CASSPPISHVKETQYF
>NA|TRBV4-3|NA|TRBJ2-5
TGCGCCAGCGCCTCCCGGACAGAAATAGGGGCCCAGTACTTC
CASASRTEIGAQYF
>TRBD1|TRBV19|NA|TRBJ2-1
TGTGCCAGTAGTATAGATCGAACACAGGGGTCCTACAATGAGCAGTTCTTC
CASSIDRTQGSYNEQFF
>NA|TRBV2|NA|TRBJ1-3
TGTGCCAGCAGTGCCAGGACAGCTGGAAACACCATATATTTT
CASSARTAGNTIYF
>TRBD1|TRBV28|NA|TRBJ2-5
TGTGCCAGCAGTTTCGGGGACAGGGAGACCCAGTACTTC
CASSFGDRETQYF
>TRBD1|TRBV7-2|NA|TRBJ1-6
TGTGCCAGCAGACTTCCAGGGGGCGATAATTCACCCCTCCACTTT
CASRLPGGDNSPLHF
>NA|TRBV11-2|few|TRBJ1-1
TGTGCCAGCAGCTTCACAGTGAACACTGAAGCTTTCTTT
CASSFTVNTEAFF
>NA|TRBV5-1|NA|TRBJ2-6
TGCGCCAGCCAAGAGGGCTCTGGGGCCAACGTCCTGACTTTC
CASQEGSGANVLTF
>TRBD2|TRBV6-5|NA|TRBJ2-7
TGTGCCAGCAGTCAACTAGCGGCCTACGAGCAGTACTTC
CASSQLAAYEQYF
>TRBD2|TRBV9|NA|TRBJ2-7
TGTGCCAGCAGCCCAGAGGGACTAGCGGGGGGCGAGCAGTACTTC
CASSPEGLAGGEQYF
>NA|TRBV11-2|NA|TRBJ1-1
TGTGCCAGCAGCTTCTTCGACACTGAAGCTTTCTTT
CASSFFDTEAFF
>NA|TRBV5-1|NA|TRBJ1-4
TGCGCCAGCAGGGGGGGGCCCAATGAAAAACTGTTTTTT
CASRGGPNEKLFF
>NA|TRBV12-3/TRBV12-4|NA|TRBJ1-1
TGTGCCAGCAGGCAGTCCCAGAGGGCTGAAGCTTTCTTT
CASRQSQRAEAFF
>TRBD1|TRBV27|NA|TRBJ1-5
TGTGCCAGTTCACATACTTTGGGACAGGGTTCGATCAGCAATCAGCCCCAGCATTTT
CASSHTLGQGSISNQPQHF
>TRBD1|TRBV24-1|NA|TRBJ2-5
TGTGCCACCAGTGACTTGACAGGGGTAGAGACCCAGTACTTC
CATSDLTGVETQYF
>TRBD2|TRBV27|NA|TRBJ2-7
TGTGCCAGCAGTCCTAGCGGGGCCTCCTACGAGCAGTACTTC
CASSPSGASYEQYF
>NA|TRBV27|NA|TRBJ2-1
TGTGCCAGCAGTTTCCGGGACTGGTCCTACAATGAGCAGTTCTTC
CASSFRDWSYNEQFF
>TRBD1|TRBV3-1/TRBV3-2|NA|TRBJ1-2
TGTGCCAGCAGCCCGGGGACAGGGTATGGCTACACCTTC
CASSPGTGYGYTF
>NA|TRBV7-2|NA|TRBJ2-5
TGTGCCAGCAGCTTCTCAATCCGCACTGAGGAGACCCAGTACTTC
CASSFSIRTEETQYF
>TRBD2|TRBV24-1|NA|TRBJ2-1
TGTGCCACCGCGACTAGCGGGAGCTCCTACAATGAGCAGTTCTTC
CATATSGSSYNEQFF
>NA|TRBV19|NA|TRBJ1-4
TGTGCCAGTAGCCTAGGCCCTGGCTATGAAAAACTGTTTTTT
CASSLGPGYEKLFF
>TRBD1|TRBV10-3|NA|TRBJ2-7
TGTGCCATCAGTGGCCGGGACAGGGCCTACGAGCAGTACTTC
CAISGRDRAYEQYF
>TRBD1|TRBV9|NA|TRBJ1-1
TGTGCCAGCAGCAACAGGGGGAACACTGAAGCTTTCTTT
CASSNRGNTEAFF
>TRBD1|TRBV7-4|NA|TRBJ1-6
TGTGCCAGCAGCTTCCCTTTAGGGACAGGCTCCTATAATTCACCCCTCCACTTT
CASSFPLGTGSYNSPLHF
>NA|TRBV7-2|NA|TRBJ2-1
TGTGCCAGCAGCGCACTTAGGGGCAATGAGCAGTTCTTC
CASSALRGNEQFF
>NA|TRBV18|NA|TRBJ1-1
TGTGCCAGCTCACCACCCTCGGTGGGGAGTGAAGCTTTCTTT
CASSPPSVGSEAFF
>TRBD2|TRBV7-8|NA|TRBJ2-7
TGTGCCAGCAGACCTCCACGAGCGGGGGGGGCCTACGAGCAGTACTTC
CASRPPRAGGAYEQYF
>NA|TRBV5-6|NA|TRBJ1-1
TGTGCCAGCAGCTTGGACAGGAACACTGAAGCTTTCTTT
CASSLDRNTEAFF
>TRBD2|TRBV10-3|NA|TRBJ2-1
TGTGCCATCACCGAACCCGGACTAGCGGGAGAGTGGTGGAAGTATCCCTACAATGAGCAGTTCTTC
CAITEPGLAGEWWKYPYNEQFF
>TRBD2|TRBV5-6|NA|TRBJ2-1
TGTGCCAGCAGCTTGATCACTAGCGGGTACAATGAGCAGTTCTTC
CASSLITSGYNEQFF
>NA|TRBV6-5|NA|TRBJ1-2
TGTGCCAGCAGTTTCGGACAGACGAACTATGGCTACACCTTC
CASSFGQTNYGYTF
>NA|TRBV5-1|NA|TRBJ2-6
TGCGCCAGCAGCTTGGAAGGGGCCGGTGGGGCCAACGTCCTGACTTTC
CASSLEGAGGANVLTF
>NA|TRBV18|NA|TRBJ1-2
TGTGCCAGCTCACCCCAAGGACAGGGCTACACCTTC
CASSPQGQGYTF
>TRBD1|TRBV7-8|NA|TRBJ1-5
TGTGCCAGCAGCTTATGGGACAGACATAGCAATCAGCCCCAGCATTTT
CASSLWDRHSNQPQHF
>NA|TRBV19|NA|TRBJ1-2
TGTGCCAGTAGTATTGCCAGTAACTATGGCTACACCTTC
CASSIASNYGYTF
>NA|TRBV19|NA|TRBJ1-1
TGTGCCAGTAACCGGGGTCTTAACACTGAAGCTTTCTTT
CASNRGLNTEAFF
>TRBD1|TRBV5-6|NA|TRBJ1-5
TGTGCCAGCAGCAACCGGGACAGGGCCACCCAGCCCCAGCATTTT
CASSNRDRATQPQHF
>TRBD1|TRBV30|NA|TRBJ1-2
TGTGCCTGGAGAACTCCGGGACAGGGGAACTATGGCTACACCTTC
CAWRTPGQGNYGYTF
>TRBD1|TRBV19|few|TRBJ1-2
TGTGCCAGTAGTATCCAGTTCCGGGACAGGGGTGGCTACACCTTC
CASSIQFRDRGGYTF
>TRBD1|TRBV19|NA|TRBJ1-1
TGTGCCAGTAAAAGGGGACAGGTGAACACTGAAGCTTTCTTT
CASKRGQVNTEAFF
>NA|TRBV18|once|TRBJ2-7
TGTGCCAGCTCACCACTAGGAGTATACGAGCAGTACTTC
CASSPLGVYEQYF
>TRBD1|TRBV7-9|NA|TRBJ2-1
TGTGCCAGCAGCCCCCCGGGACAGGGCTACAATGAGCAGTTCTTC
CASSPPGQGYNEQFF
>NA|TRBV7-2|NA|TRBJ2-6
TGTGCCAGCACCTATTACCCGAGGGCTGGGGCCAACGTCCTGACTTTC
CASTYYPRAGANVLTF
>NA|TRBV2|few|TRBJ1-1
TGTGCCAGCACGGTAGAGAAGACTGAAGCTTTCTTT
CASTVEKTEAFF
>NA|TRBV7-2|NA|TRBJ2-1
TGTGCCAGCAGCCCAGCAGGGAATGAGCAGTTCTTC
CASSPAGNEQFF
>TRBD2|TRBV6-2/TRBV6-3|NA|TRBJ2-7
TGTGCCAGCAGTTTCAGCGGGAGCGGCTACGAGCAGTACTTC
CASSFSGSGYEQYF
>NA|TRBV5-6|NA|TRBJ1-1
TGTGCCAGCAGCGGCGAGACAGGCTCGAACACTGAAGCTTTCTTT
CASSGETGSNTEAFF
>TRBD1|TRBV19|NA|TRBJ1-4
TGTGCCAGTACCCGGACAGGGACGTCAACTAATGAAAAACTGTTTTTT
CASTRTGTSTNEKLFF
>TRBD2|TRBV7-8|NA|TRBJ2-5
TGTGCCAGCAGCTCCTCTTTTAGCGGGGAGACCCAGTACTTC
CASSSSFSGETQYF
>TRBD1|TRBV28|NA|TRBJ1-2
TGTGCCAGCAGCCGGACAGGCTTCTATGGCTACACCTTC
CASSRTGFYGYTF
>TRBD1|TRBV28|NA|TRBJ1-2
TGTGCCAGCAGTAGGGGACAGGGTGCAAGCTACACCTTC
CASSRGQGASYTF